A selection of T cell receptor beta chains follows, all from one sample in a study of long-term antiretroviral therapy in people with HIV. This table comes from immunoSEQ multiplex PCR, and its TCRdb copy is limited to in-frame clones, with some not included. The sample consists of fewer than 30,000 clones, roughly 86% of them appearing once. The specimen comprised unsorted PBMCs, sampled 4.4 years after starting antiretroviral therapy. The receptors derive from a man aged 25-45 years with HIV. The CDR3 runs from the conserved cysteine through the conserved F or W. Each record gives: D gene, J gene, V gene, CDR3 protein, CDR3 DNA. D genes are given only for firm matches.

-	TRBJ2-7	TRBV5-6	CASSVAGRNEQYF	TGTGCCAGCAGCGTTGCTGGGAGGAACGAGCAGTACTTC
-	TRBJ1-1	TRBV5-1	CASSFNGGYTEAFF	TGCGCCAGCAGCTTCAACGGAGGATACACTGAAGCTTTCTTT
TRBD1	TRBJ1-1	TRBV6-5	CASSRGRETEAFF	TGTGCCAGCAGCAGGGGGCGAGAGACTGAAGCTTTCTTT
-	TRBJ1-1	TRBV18	CASSPQFPEAFF	TGTGCCAGCTCACCACAGTTCCCTGAAGCTTTCTTT
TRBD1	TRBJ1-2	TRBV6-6	CASSYYGQGNYGYTF	TGTGCCAGCAGTTACTACGGACAGGGCAACTATGGCTACACCTTC
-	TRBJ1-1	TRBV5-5	CASSPILGTEAFF	TGTGCCAGCAGTCCGATATTGGGGACTGAAGCTTTCTTT
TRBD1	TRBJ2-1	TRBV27	CASSFGDRGQFF	TGTGCCAGCAGTTTTGGGGACAGGGGGCAGTTCTTC
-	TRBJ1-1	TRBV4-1	CASRKTGIKNTEAFF	TGCGCCAGCAGAAAGACCGGGATTAAAAACACTGAAGCTTTCTTT
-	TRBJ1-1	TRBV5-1	CASSLSKNTEAFF	TGCGCCAGCAGCTTGTCCAAGAACACTGAAGCTTTCTTT
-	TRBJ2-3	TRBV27	CASSSLGTDTQYF	TGTGCCAGCAGTTCCTTGGGCACAGATACGCAGTATTTT
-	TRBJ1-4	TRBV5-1	CASSLFLRNGREKLFF	TGCGCCAGCAGCTTGTTTCTCCGCAACGGGAGAGAAAAACTGTTTTTT